This T cell receptor (beta chain) was sequenced during a study of metastatic and nonmetastatic thyroid tumors. The wider study: The study looked at repertoires side by side in blood and in tumor or nodule tissue from malignant and benign thyroid patients.

Treatment of any kind had been given to no patient before thyroid surgery. MiXCR reprocessed the PCR reads for TCRdb. The repertoire consists of approximately 32,000 clones, with under 20% occurring once and the leading ten covering about 10%. This clone was counted ten times or more. J lost 6 bases, V lost 8 bases, and 8 bases had no gene match. CDR1 SEHNR and CDR2 FQNEAQ come from the germline V gene (reference sequence). The CDR3 has 14 residues. The rearrangement links TRBV7-9 to TRBJ2-1; 9 bases fit TRBD2. Sequencing used blood. The clonotype was recovered from a female donor with papillary thyroid cancer or a benign thyroid nodule (not recorded which). Some clones in this sample may be carry-over from other donors' samples. CDR3 DNA: TGTGCCAGCGGGAAACTAGCGGGTTTCAATGAGCAGTTCTTC. Its translation is CASGKLAGFNEQFF.